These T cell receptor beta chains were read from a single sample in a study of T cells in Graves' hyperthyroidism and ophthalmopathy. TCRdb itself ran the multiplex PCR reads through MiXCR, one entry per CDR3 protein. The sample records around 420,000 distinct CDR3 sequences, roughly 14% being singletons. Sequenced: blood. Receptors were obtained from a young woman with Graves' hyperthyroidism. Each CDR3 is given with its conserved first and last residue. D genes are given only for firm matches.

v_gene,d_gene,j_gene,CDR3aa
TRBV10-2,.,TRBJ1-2,CASSERGEEYGYTF
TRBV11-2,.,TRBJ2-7,CASSTDSTSYEQYF
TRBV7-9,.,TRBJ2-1,CASRPLEEQFF
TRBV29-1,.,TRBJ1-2,CSIESWYGYTF
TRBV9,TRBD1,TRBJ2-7,CASSVWGQEYF
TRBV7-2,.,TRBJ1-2,CASSLVGGGYTF
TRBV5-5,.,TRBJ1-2,CASSPRDARQEGGYTF
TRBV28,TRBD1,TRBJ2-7,CASTTGEAYEQYF
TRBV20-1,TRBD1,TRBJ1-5,CSAGHFNRDRATQPQHF
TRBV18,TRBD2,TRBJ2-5,CASSKKTGTSGAGETQYF
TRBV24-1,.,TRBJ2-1,CATSYGVGSYNEQFF
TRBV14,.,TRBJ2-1,CASSRIYRPRDEQFF
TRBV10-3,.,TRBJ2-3,CANGQGVTDTQYF
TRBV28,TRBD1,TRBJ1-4,CASIQDRGNEKLFF
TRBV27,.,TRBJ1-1,CASSLSLQRGWNTEAFF
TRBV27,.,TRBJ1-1,CASLRDTRTSETFF
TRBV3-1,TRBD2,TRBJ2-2,CASSTRTSGLNTGELFF
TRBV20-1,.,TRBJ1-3,CSARESTGGNTIYF
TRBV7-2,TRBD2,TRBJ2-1,CASSQEGLAGVDEQFF
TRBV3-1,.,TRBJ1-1,CASSQFGGANTEAFF
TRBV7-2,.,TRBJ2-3,CASSLVSARDTQYF
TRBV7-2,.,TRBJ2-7,CASSLAPGFEQYF
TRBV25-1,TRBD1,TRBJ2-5,CASSEPDRVRETQYF
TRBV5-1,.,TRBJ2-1,CASSPSGISYNEQFF
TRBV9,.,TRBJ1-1,CASSRGSLNTEAFF
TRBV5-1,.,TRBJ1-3,CASSVGASFSGNTIYF
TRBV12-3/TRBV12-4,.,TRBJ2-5,CASKVGWETQYF
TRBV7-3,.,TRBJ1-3,CASSLTGSSGNTIYF
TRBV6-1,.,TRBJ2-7,CAGSQGWGYEQYF
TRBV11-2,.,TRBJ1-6,CASSGDYNSPLHF